The entry that follows covers one T cell receptor (beta chain) sequence. The antigen it recognizes is unknown. No qualities accompany the bases; no much larger clone lies one base away. The data stem from a study of blood T cells in healthy people across ages (dated by TCRdb to between 2015 and 2016). Some background on the complete study: In model experiments, template switching captured roughly one uniquely barcoded TCR beta cDNA molecule for every two T cells. Age-related changes in TCR beta repertoire diversity were measured in the study by deep sequencing normalized with unique cDNA molecular identifiers. The donors were divided into four age groups: young (average approximately 17 years), middle-aged (approximately 39), aged (approximately 62) and long-lived (around 87). To avoid experimental bias, donors of different ages were spread randomly across the sequencing lanes. Two additional independent replicas of 1 million unique cDNA reads from the same blood draw were analyzed for two donors (one aged 18 to 30 and one aged 80 or older).

What the authors observed across the whole study: There was a strong correlation between observed TCR beta diversity and the percentage of naive T cells measured by flow cytometry. Compared with the aged group, the long-lived group had more naive CD4+ T cells, fewer expanded clones and increased TCR diversity, suggesting age selection. Observed TCR beta diversity per million T cells fell roughly linearly with age, and a significant reduction was already apparent by age roughly 40. Because donor CMV infection status was unknown, age-related changes in expanded clonotypes were potentially confounded. Since profiling was done on bulk unsorted PBMCs, naive and antigen-experienced compartments could not be conclusively compared. Estimates of total diversity based on one million sequenced T cells were regarded as lower bounds and as underestimates.

The CDR1 and CDR2 encoded by the germline V gene (reference sequence) are DFQATT and SNEGSKA. The CDR3 runs 14 amino acids, cysteine and phenylalanine included. Only CDR3 DNA remains: 42 bases, in frame from the first base. Relative to germline, V is missing 5 bases and J is missing 1 base, with 4 bases of the junction outside any gene match. The method behind the library was 5' RACE. A second PCR of roughly 6 to 11 cycles was run with a J-beta primer mix and a sample-barcoded 5' primer. A unique molecular identifier was introduced onto each TCR beta cDNA molecule by a template-switch 5' adaptor carrying 12 random nucleotides. Each sample yielded at least 2.5 million CDR3-containing paired-end reads. The Mint cDNA synthesis kit, primed by a TRBC-specific oligonucleotide, was used to synthesize first-strand cDNA from all RNA. Following uracil-DNA glycosylase treatment, a first 18-cycle PCR with universal primers M1SS and BC2_uni_R was performed on all cDNA. Under the source paper's analysis protocol: For normalization, 1 million high-quality reads, each with a distinct molecular identifier, were randomly selected from each sample. Reads sharing molecular identifiers were discarded rather than binned into consensus sequences. MiTCR, with a Q25 quality threshold and the strictest error-elimination algorithm, was used for CDR3 identification, clonotype clustering and error correction. A nonparametric unseen species model using Euler transformation provided a lower-bound estimate of total TCR beta diversity. TCRdb reran the public reads through fastp at Q25 and MiXCR, keeping productive beta chains. Under each unique CDR3 protein, matching rows form one entry showing the most common genes and DNA. TCRdb assigned the V and J calls; the authors' analysis was not used. The sample includes around 2 million distinct CDR3 sequences, with about two fifths observed a single time. More than 20% of the sample comes from the top ten.

Systemically healthy Caucasian individuals from Russia, 35 to 50 in total and aged roughly 6 to 100 years, were included as donors. About 9.6 milliliters of peripheral blood were collected from each donor into EDTA-treated Vacutainer tubes. Ficoll-Paque density-gradient centrifugation was used to isolate PBMCs, with at least 6.5 million per sample. Total RNA was extracted from PBMCs with Trizol reagent, with at least 5 micrograms obtained per sample. Naive CD45RAhigh/CD27high T cell percentages were measured by flow cytometry on a PBMC aliquot from every donor. This receptor was obtained from a human donor in good health. The chain links TRBV20-1 with TRBJ2-1, with 8 central nucleotides matching TRBD2. Sequencing was performed on blood. The DNA sequence is given as TGCAGTGCTCAACTAGCGGAGTCCTACAATGAGCAGTTCTTC. Its translation reads: CSAQLAESYNEQFF.